The 20 T cell receptor beta chains in this list originate from one sample, sequenced in a study of T cell responses to AZD1222 COVID-19 vaccine. Repertoires were generated with immunoSEQ multiplex PCR, while TCRdb's copy carries only in-frame clones and drops some. The sample lists 85,000 to 110,000 clones; approximately 89% were seen once. Sequences were derived from peripheral blood, sampled on day 0 of AZD1222 vaccination. These TCRs come from an adult in good health.

The chain has TRBV6-2 or TRBV6-3 and TRBJ2-7; 10 bases are shared with TRBD1. There are 14 residues in the CDR3. J lost 1 base, V lost 8 bases, and 5 bases had no gene match. Germline V CDR1 and CDR2: MNHEY, SVGEGT. The CDR3 is CASRRTGGSYEQYF. The CDR3 DNA is TGTGCCAGCCGCCGGACAGGGGGATCCTACGAGCAGTACTTC.

The rearrangement uses TRBV10-3 and TRBJ2-2; D may be TRBD1 or TRBD2 (6 bases each). With 3 bases removed from V and 5 bases from J, the gap between germline ends came to 13 bases. The CDR3 is made up of 15 amino acids. Germline-derived CDR1 and CDR2 are ENHRY and SYGVKD. In DNA form, the CDR3 reads TGTGCCATCAGTGAAAGGGGGGTTAGAACCGGGGAGCTGTTTTTT. Protein sequence: CAISERGVRTGELFF.

The rearrangement joins TRBV27 to TRBJ1-1; 8 bases match TRBD1. Looked up from germline, CDR1 is MNHEY and CDR2 is SMNVEV (reference sequence). The CDR3 totals 15 residues. V shed 5 bases and J 1 base; nucleotides not matched to a gene: 6. This CDR3 is CASSPQGVKNTEAFF. The CDR3, as DNA: TGTGCCAGCAGTCCACAGGGGGTGAAGAACACTGAAGCTTTCTTT.

The gene calls are TRBV9 and TRBJ2-7; 9 nucleotides align to TRBD2. CDR1 is SGDLS, CDR2 YYNGEE, per germline. The CDR3 sequence is 18 residues long. V shed 5 bases and J 0 bases; nucleotides not matched to a gene: 15. CDR3 sequence: CASSEGPGVAGASYEQYF. The CDR3 DNA reads as TGTGCCAGCAGTGAGGGGCCTGGGGTAGCGGGAGCCTCCTACGAGCAGTACTTC.

This sequence joins TRBV9 and TRBJ1-6; TRBD1 matches 7 bases. The CDR3 is made up of 16 amino acids. The germline V gene encodes CDR1 SGDLS and CDR2 YYNGEE. V was pared by 0 bases and J by 3 bases, with 3 bases of the junction left unmatched. CDR3 sequence reads: CASSVGDRDYNSPLHF. CDR3 sequence (DNA): TGTGCCAGCAGCGTAGGAGACAGGGACTATAATTCACCCCTCCACTTT.

This chain joins TRBV7-9 and TRBJ1-6; 8 bases are shared with TRBD1. After removal of 5 bases from V and 7 bases from J, the junction contained 10 bases not matched to a gene. The V gene's germline CDR1 is SEHNR and CDR2 FQNEAQ (reference sequence). The CDR3 is made up of 16 amino acids. Written as DNA, the CDR3 is TGTGCCAGCAGCCCGCCCGGGGCAGGGGGCAATTCACCCCTCCACTTT. Protein sequence: CASSPPGAGGNSPLHF.

The rearrangement uses TRBV7-9 and TRBJ1-1; 9 nucleotides match TRBD1. The CDR3 runs to 14 residues. Losses at the gene ends were 9 bases for V and 5 bases for J; bases not matched to a gene: 10. CDR1 and CDR2 (germline): SEHNR, FQNEAQ (reference sequence). As DNA, the CDR3 is TGTGCCAGTAGTTCCGGGACAGGGCCAACTGAAGCTTTCTTT. Its protein is CASSSGTGPTEAFF.

J is TRBJ2-5 and V is TRBV19; no definite D call. The CDR3 length is 14 residues. Germline CDR1 and CDR2: LNHDA and SQIVND (reference sequence). V dropped 1 base and J dropped 1 base, with 7 bases sitting between them. The CDR3 sequence: CASSIGRAQETQYF. DNA of the CDR3: TGTGCCAGTAGTATAGGGAGAGCCCAAGAGACCCAGTACTTC.

In DNA form, the CDR3 reads TGTGCCAGCAGATTTGCCGGAGATACGCAGTATTTT. It codes for CASRFAGDTQYF. The genes are TRBV12-3 or TRBV12-4 and TRBJ2-3; D ambiguous. The CDR3 has 12 amino acids. The V gene lost 6 bases and the J gene lost 5 bases, with 9 bases spanning the gap.

This rearrangement joins TRBV7-2 to TRBJ2-1, with TRBD2 matching 16 bases. CDR3 length: 17 amino acids. Germline CDR1 SGHTA, CDR2 FQGNSA. V gave up 2 bases and J gave up 9 bases; unmatched junction bases: 7. As DNA, the CDR3 is TGTGCCAGCAGCTTATCCGGGACTAGCGGGAGGGAGGGTGAGCAGTTCTTC. Its translation: CASSLSGTSGREGEQFF.

The chain couples TRBV30 to TRBJ1-1; a possible D gene is TRBD1 (5 bases). The CDR3 runs 12 residues. The ends were cut back, 8 bases at V and 1 base at J, with 11 bases in the middle. Per the germline V gene, CDR1 is GTSNPN and CDR2 is SVGIG (reference sequence). CDR3 protein: CAGGRWNTEAFF. The DNA of the CDR3 is TGTGCCGGGGGACGATGGAACACTGAAGCTTTCTTT.

This sequence joins TRBV6-5 and TRBJ2-1, with 8 bases fitting TRBD2. The length of the CDR3 is 14 residues. Trimming at V came to 4 bases and at J to 6 bases, leaving 5 bases not matched to a gene. Germline V gene data show CDR1 as MNHEY and CDR2 as SVGAGI. CDR3 residues: CASSSSGGPNEQFF. Written as DNA, the CDR3 is TGTGCCAGCAGTTCGAGCGGGGGCCCCAATGAGCAGTTCTTC.

In its sample, this clone was seen once. The chain combines TRBV6-5 with TRBJ2-2, with D hard to call. Germline CDR1 MNHEY, CDR2 SVGAGI. V was pared by 0 bases and J by 1 base, with 3 bases between. The CDR3 sequence is 14 residues long. In nucleotides, the CDR3 is TGTGCCAGCAGTTACTCGGAGAACACCGGGGAGCTGTTTTTT. This codes for CASSYSENTGELFF.

This clone was detected only once. This chain connects TRBV7-2 to TRBJ2-1; TRBD2 matches at 8 bases. The CDR3 sequence is 16 residues long. The ends lost 4 bases at V and 7 bases at J; junction bases unmatched: 12. The V gene's germline CDR1 is SGHTA and CDR2 FQGNSA. The CDR3 protein is CASSSRGRNGGNEQFF. CDR3 bases: TGTGCCAGCAGCTCCCGCGGGAGGAACGGGGGGAATGAGCAGTTCTTC.

This clone has just one count. The chain has TRBV12-3 or TRBV12-4 and TRBJ2-3; D is unclear. V lost 2 bases to trimming and J lost 6 bases, with 9 bases between them. The CDR3 spans 13 residues. The CDR3 loop is CASSLKSTDTQYF. The CDR3 nucleotides read TGTGCCAGCAGTTTAAAGTCGACGGATACGCAGTATTTT.

The chain combines TRBV28 with TRBJ2-5; D may be TRBD1 or TRBD2 (5 bases each). Trimming left V 1 base short and J 2 bases short, with 17 bases between. The CDR3 sequence is 17 residues long. Germline V lookup: CDR1 MDHEN, CDR2 SYDVKM. This CDR3 is CASSLLAVGGGQETQYF. The CDR3 nucleotides read TGTGCCAGCAGTTTATTGGCGGTTGGGGGTGGGCAAGAGACCCAGTACTTC.

The chain carries TRBV29-1 and TRBJ2-1, with D maybe TRBD2 (5 bases). The CDR3 sequence is 13 residues long. V was cut by 4 bases and J by 6 bases, with 13 bases left in between. The V gene's germline CDR1 is SQVTM and CDR2 ANQGSEA. The CDR3: CSVVEGSGNEQFF. CDR3 in DNA: TGCAGCGTTGTTGAGGGAAGCGGCAATGAGCAGTTCTTC.

In this sample, this clone turned up a few times. The chain links TRBV18 to TRBJ1-1, with D maybe TRBD1 (5 bases). This CDR3 contains 12 residues. In germline, CDR1 is KGHSH, CDR2 LQKENI. V was pared by 4 bases and J by 8 bases, with 11 bases between. The CDR3, as DNA: TGTGCCAGCTCACTCATAGGGACCGAAGCTTTCTTT. It codes for CASSLIGTEAFF.

The CDR3 region is CAVGGAGGNQPQHF. As DNA, the CDR3 is TGTGCCGTCGGGGGGGCAGGGGGCAATCAGCCCCAGCATTTT. This chain connects TRBV27 to TRBJ1-5; D may be TRBD1 (6 bases). In germline, CDR1 is MNHEY, CDR2 SMNVEV (reference sequence). Between the trimmed V and J ends, which lost 11 bases and 2 bases, there was a span of 16 bases. The CDR3 consists of 14 residues.

The rearrangement joins TRBV5-5 to TRBJ2-6; D is unresolved. CDR3 size: 13 residues. Trimming cost V 4 bases and J 0 bases, with 2 bases left between them. The V gene's germline CDR1 is SGHKS and CDR2 YYEKEE (reference sequence). As DNA, the CDR3 is TGTGCCAGCAGCCCCTCTGGGGCCAACGTCCTGACTTTC. Translating it yields CASSPSGANVLTF.